This entry lists 16 T cell receptor beta chains sequenced from one sample in a study of shared clonotypes between healthy human individuals. Clones were read by immunoSEQ multiplex PCR, and TCRdb kept only the in-frame ones, dropping some. This table holds approximately 1.9 million clones, 80% to 95% found once. Naive CD8 cells were CD45RO-negative, positively selected for CCR7, excluding terminally differentiated effector memory CD45RA+ cells. The sample taken for sequencing was naive CD8+ T cells from PBMCs. These receptors all come from a man aged 18 to 29 in good health. Some clones in this sample may be carry-over from other donors' samples.

For this clone: The sample holds other DNA sequences that translate to the same CDR3. The genes are TRBV9 and TRBJ2-7; 8 bases line up with TRBD1. The germline gives CDR1 SGDLS, CDR2 YYNGEE. V gave up 4 bases and J gave up 2 bases; unmatched junction bases: 5. This CDR3 region has 14 residues. The CDR3: CASSPGQGTYEQYF. CDR3 DNA sequence: TGTGCCAGCAGCCCCGGACAGGGCACCTACGAGCAGTACTTC. The full variable domain, its missing parts supplied by reference TRBV9 and TRBJ2-7, is DSGVTQTPKHLITATGQRVTLRCSPRSGDLSVYWYQQSLDQGLQFLIQYYNGEERAKGNILERFSAQQFPDLHSELNLSSLELGDSALYFCASSPGQGTYEQYFGPGTRLTVT.

This clone appeared a single time. The rearrangement joins TRBV10-3 to TRBJ2-7; a weak D match, TRBD1 (5 bases). Trimming left V 7 bases short and J 3 bases short, with 10 bases between. This CDR3 has 12 residues. CDR1 is ENHRY and CDR2 is SYGVKD in the germline V gene. CDR3 amino acids: CAINSDSYEQYF. CDR3 DNA: TGTGCCATCAACTCCGACAGCTACGAGCAGTACTTC.

The chain combines TRBV27 with TRBJ2-6; 9 nucleotides agree with TRBD1. This CDR3 comprises 15 residues. Germline loops: CDR1 MNHEY, CDR2 SMNVEV (reference sequence). The V segment lost 6 bases and the J segment 4 bases; nucleotides outside the gene matches: 4. CDR3 DNA: TGTGCCAGCAGATGGACAGGGGCCGGGGCCAACGTCCTGACTTTC. This gives the protein CASRWTGAGANVLTF.

The gene calls are TRBV6-5 and TRBJ1-1; 7 bases map to TRBD1. The CDR3 consists of 14 residues. V shed 1 base and J 4 bases; nucleotides not matched to a gene: 3. Germline CDR1 and CDR2: MNHEY and SVGAGI. The CDR3 loop is CASSYFPGGTEAFF. The CDR3 bases are TGTGCCAGCAGTTACTTTCCAGGGGGCACTGAAGCTTTCTTT.

This sequence joins TRBV10-1 and TRBJ2-2; D not resolved. The CDR3 extends over 14 amino acids. Germline V gene data show CDR1 as WNHNN and CDR2 as SYGVQD (reference sequence). The germline V and J ends were trimmed by 0 bases and 4 bases, with 6 bases remaining between them. CDR3 coding DNA: TGCGCCAGCAGTGAGTCGAGGTTCACCGGGGAGCTGTTTTTT. Translation: CASSESRFTGELFF.

V gene TRBV9 combines with J gene TRBJ2-3, with TRBD2 matching 10 bases. Losses at the gene ends were 0 bases for V and 3 bases for J; bases not matched to a gene: 16. Germline V gives CDR1 SGDLS, CDR2 YYNGEE. CDR3 length equals 20 residues. CDR3 DNA: TGTGCCAGCAGCGTAGCCGGCAGGCCCCTAGCGGGAGCTGGAACAGATACGCAGTATTTT. This codes for CASSVAGRPLAGAGTDTQYF.

The genes are TRBV27 and TRBJ1-2; 10 bases map to TRBD1. Germline loops: CDR1 MNHEY, CDR2 SMNVEV (reference sequence). V dropped 5 bases and J dropped 4; count of bases not matched to a gene: 7. The CDR3 has 15 residues. The DNA for the CDR3 is TGTGCCAGCAGTCCTGACAGGGGGCAGGTCTATGGCTACACCTTC. Its protein is CASSPDRGQVYGYTF.

V and J are TRBV7-2 and TRBJ1-2; no clear D gene. Germline values: CDR1 SGHTA, CDR2 FQGNSA. The V gene lost 5 bases and the J gene lost 7 bases, with 8 bases spanning the gap. The CDR3 has 11 residues. CDR3 in amino acids: CASSPRVGYTF. CDR3 bases: TGTGCCAGCAGCCCCCGGGTTGGCTACACCTTC.

This chain links TRBV27 with TRBJ2-6, with 12 bases lining up with TRBD1. Germline V gives CDR1 MNHEY, CDR2 SMNVEV (reference sequence). There are 18 residues in the CDR3. V lost 6 bases, J lost 4 bases, and 10 bases stayed unmatched. CDR3 sequence reads: CASRRGTGGTSGANVLTF. Here the CDR3 DNA reads TGTGCCAGCAGACGAGGGACAGGGGGCACTTCAGGGGCCAACGTCCTGACTTTC.

The chain joins TRBV10-3 to TRBJ2-7; D is possibly TRBD1 or TRBD2 (5 bases each). The CDR3 has 12 amino acids. V gave up 3 bases and J gave up 9 bases, with 12 bases separating them. CDR1 is ENHRY and CDR2 is SYGVKD in the germline V gene. CDR3 sequence (DNA): TGTGCCATCAGTGATTTCGGGGCAGGGCAGTACTTC. Amino acid sequence: CAISDFGAGQYF.

The chain couples TRBV28 to TRBJ2-5, with D maybe TRBD2 (5 bases). The CDR3 covers 14 residues. CDR1 MDHEN and CDR2 SYDVKM come from the germline V gene. The V end lost 5 bases, the J end lost 5 bases, and 15 bases lay between the germline ends. In DNA, the CDR3 is TGTGCCAGCAGTGCTACGGGATTGGGCGAGACCCAGTACTTC. This translates into CASSATGLGETQYF.

The chain couples TRBV5-3 to TRBJ2-7; D is unclear. TRBV5-3 is annotated as an ORF whose role is uncertain. Trimming left V 0 bases short and J 1 base short, with 5 bases between. The CDR3 runs to 13 residues. The CDR3 loop reads CARSLDGSYEQYF. For the CDR3, the DNA is TGTGCCAGAAGCTTGGACGGGTCCTACGAGCAGTACTTC.

The chain uses TRBV11-3 and TRBJ2-2; TRBD2 matches 9 bases. This CDR3 has 15 residues. With V trimmed by 3 bases and J by 6 bases, 5 bases remained unmatched. The germline CDR1 and CDR2 sequences are SGHNT and YENEEA. The DNA of the CDR3 is TGTGCCAGCAGCTTTGCGGGAGGGGCTGCCGGGGAGCTGTTTTTT. Its protein is CASSFAGGAAGELFF.

Points on this clone: The identical CDR3 is also encoded by other nucleotide sequences in the sample. This rearrangement joins TRBV5-4 to TRBJ1-2, with D maybe TRBD1 (5 bases). The CDR3 has 14 amino acids. Germline V CDR1 and CDR2: SGHNT, YYREEE (reference sequence). V was clipped by 2 bases and J by 1 base, with 9 bases between them. CDR3 residues: CASSFKGSNYGYTF. For the CDR3, the DNA is TGTGCCAGCAGCTTTAAGGGGAGTAACTATGGCTACACCTTC.

This chain uses TRBV28 with TRBJ2-3, with 7 bases fitting TRBD2. Germline V gene sequence: CDR1 MDHEN, CDR2 SYDVKM. V was pared by 3 bases and J by 6 bases, with 6 bases of the junction left unmatched. CDR3 length: 14 residues. The CDR3 sequence: CASSFPGEGDTQYF. In DNA form, the CDR3 reads TGTGCCAGCAGTTTTCCGGGGGAGGGGGATACGCAGTATTTT.

The chain combines TRBV27 with TRBJ1-5, with a tentative D call TRBD1 (6 bases). The length of the CDR3 is 15 residues. Trimming cost V 1 base and J 7 bases, with 14 bases left between them. CDR1 is MNHEY and CDR2 is SMNVEV in the germline V gene (reference sequence). CDR3 DNA sequence: TGTGCCAGCAGTTTATTTGCCCGGGACATCCAGCCCCAGCATTTT. This gives the protein CASSLFARDIQPQHF.